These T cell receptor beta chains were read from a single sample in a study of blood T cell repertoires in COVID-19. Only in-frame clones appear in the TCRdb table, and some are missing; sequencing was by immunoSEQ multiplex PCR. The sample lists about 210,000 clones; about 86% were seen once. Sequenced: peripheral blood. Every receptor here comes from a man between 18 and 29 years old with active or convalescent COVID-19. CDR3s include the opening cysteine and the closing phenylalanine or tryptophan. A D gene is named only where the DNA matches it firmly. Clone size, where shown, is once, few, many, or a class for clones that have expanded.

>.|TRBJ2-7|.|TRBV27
CASSFPLGGEQYF
TGTGCCAGCAGTTTCCCCCTGGGGGGCGAGCAGTACTTC
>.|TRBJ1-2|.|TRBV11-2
CASSLLPNYGYTF
TGTGCCAGCAGCTTACTACCCAACTATGGCTACACCTTC
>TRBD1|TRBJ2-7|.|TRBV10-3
CAISGGQGENYEQYF
TGTGCCATCAGTGGGGGACAGGGAGAAAACTACGAGCAGTACTTC
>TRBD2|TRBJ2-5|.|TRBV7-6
CASSQTLAAFGETQYF
TGTGCCAGCAGCCAGACACTAGCGGCCTTTGGAGAGACCCAGTACTTC
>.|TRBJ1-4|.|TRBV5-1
CASKEQGNNEKLFF
TGCGCCAGCAAGGAACAGGGAAATAATGAAAAACTGTTTTTT
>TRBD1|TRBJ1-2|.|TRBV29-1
CSVGDRVYGYTF
TGCAGCGTTGGCGACAGGGTTTATGGCTACACCTTC
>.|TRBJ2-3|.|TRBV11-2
CASSLDGGGTDTQYF
TGTGCCAGCAGCTTAGATGGAGGGGGCACAGATACGCAGTATTTT
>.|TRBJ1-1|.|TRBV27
CASNKKAGNTEAFF
TGTGCCAGCAATAAAAAGGCAGGGAACACTGAAGCTTTCTTT
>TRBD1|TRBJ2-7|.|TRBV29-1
CSAVTGNSYEQYF
TGCAGCGCCGTGACAGGGAACTCCTACGAGCAGTACTTC
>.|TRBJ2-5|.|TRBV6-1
CASSEYRGTGETQYF
TGTGCCAGCAGTGAATATAGGGGAACGGGCGAGACCCAGTACTTC
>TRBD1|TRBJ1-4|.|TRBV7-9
CASSQDRGREKLFF
TGTGCCAGCAGCCAAGACAGGGGTAGAGAAAAACTGTTTTTT
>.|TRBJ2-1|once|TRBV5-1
CASSSGIVGSYNEQFF
TGCGCCAGCAGCTCCGGGATAGTTGGGTCCTACAATGAGCAGTTCTTC
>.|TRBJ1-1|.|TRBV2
CASSVALDEPNTEAFF
TGTGCCAGCAGCGTAGCCTTAGACGAACCGAACACTGAAGCTTTCTTT
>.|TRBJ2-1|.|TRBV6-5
CASKSGESEQFF
TGTGCCAGCAAATCAGGGGAAAGTGAGCAGTTCTTC
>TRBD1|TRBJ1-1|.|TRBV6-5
CASSWGTGGDTEAFF
TGTGCCAGCAGTTGGGGGACAGGGGGAGACACTGAAGCTTTCTTT
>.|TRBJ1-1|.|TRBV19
CATHAKRAFF
TGTGCCACCCATGCCAAGAGAGCTTTCTTT
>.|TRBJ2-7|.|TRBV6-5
CASTGPGFYEQYF
TGTGCCAGCACCGGCCCGGGATTCTACGAGCAGTACTTC
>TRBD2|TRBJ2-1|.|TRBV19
CASSSLAGVSVEQFF
TGTGCCAGTAGTTCACTAGCGGGAGTTTCAGTTGAGCAGTTCTTC
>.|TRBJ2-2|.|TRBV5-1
CASSLGGLNTGELFF
TGCGCCAGCAGCTTGGGGGGGCTGAACACCGGGGAGCTGTTTTTT
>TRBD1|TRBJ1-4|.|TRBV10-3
CAISEGQGDFEKLFF
TGTGCCATCAGTGAAGGCCAGGGGGATTTTGAAAAACTGTTTTTT
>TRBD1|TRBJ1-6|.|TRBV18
CASSRGQGNNSPLHF
TGTGCCAGCTCAAGGGGACAGGGTAATAATTCACCCCTCCACTTT
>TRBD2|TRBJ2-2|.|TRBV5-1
CASRSGRASTGELFF
TGCGCCAGCAGATCCGGGAGGGCCTCAACCGGGGAGCTGTTTTTT
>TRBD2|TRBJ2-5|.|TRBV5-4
CASSPRTSGRGETQYF
TGTGCCAGCAGCCCTCGGACTAGCGGGAGGGGAGAGACCCAGTACTTC
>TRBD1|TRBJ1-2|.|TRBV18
CASSQQGQDPDGYTF
TGTGCCAGCTCACAACAGGGACAGGACCCAGATGGCTACACCTTC
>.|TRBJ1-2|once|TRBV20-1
CSASGGGNPRHGYTF
TGCAGTGCTAGTGGCGGGGGCAACCCCCGACATGGCTACACCTTC
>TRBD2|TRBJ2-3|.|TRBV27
CASSSRTSGRFGGADTQYF
TGTGCCAGCAGTTCAAGAACTAGCGGGAGATTTGGGGGGGCAGATACGCAGTATTTT
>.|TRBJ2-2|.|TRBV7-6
CASSLSSVTGELFF
TGTGCCAGCAGCCTAAGCTCGGTCACCGGGGAGCTGTTTTTT
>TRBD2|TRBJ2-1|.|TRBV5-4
CASSRLAGNNEQFF
TGTGCCAGCAGTAGACTAGCGGGGAACAATGAGCAGTTCTTC
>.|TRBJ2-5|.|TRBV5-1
CASSLVGQETQYF
TGCGCCAGCAGCTTGGTCGGCCAAGAGACCCAGTACTTC
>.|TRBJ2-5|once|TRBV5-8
CASSLRGGGETQYF
TGTGCCAGCAGCTTGCGGGGTGGCGGAGAGACCCAGTACTTC
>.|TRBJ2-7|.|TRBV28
CASTPPTPGLGSEQYF
TGTGCCAGCACTCCCCCCACCCCAGGGTTGGGCTCCGAGCAGTACTTC
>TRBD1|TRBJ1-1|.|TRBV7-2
CASSFRRGQDEAFF
TGTGCCAGCAGCTTCCGACGGGGACAGGATGAAGCTTTCTTT